This T cell receptor beta chain came from a study of T cell responses to AZD1222 COVID-19 vaccine (dated by TCRdb to 2020 to 2023). Turning to the overall study: Because spike-specific TCR depth and breadth did not differ between the two schedules, AZD1222 recipients who got a second dose at roughly 4 weeks were pooled with those who got a second dose at roughly 12 weeks. TCR sequencing was performed for 230 to 250 trial participants, of whom about 200 were given two doses of AZD1222 and about 25 were given two doses of MenACWY control vaccine. Enrollment into the trials was organized by age into subgroups of 18-55, 56-69 and 70-plus years, and those subgroups contained roughly 150, 30 and 60 TCR-sequenced participants, respectively.

This clone is a singleton in its sample. The target of this receptor is not known. Per-nucleotide qualities are absent, and no much larger clonotype sits a single base away. Reading from cysteine to phenylalanine, the CDR3 counts 15 amino acids. The entry retains the CDR3 DNA only, 45 bases that are in frame from base 1. The germline V gene specifies SGHTA as CDR1 and FQGNSA as CDR2. The junction shows trimming of 1 base on V and 5 bases on J, plus 13 bases between the germline ends. The CDR3 regions of human TCRbeta chains were subjected to immunosequencing. The original pipeline was this. Repertoire TCRs were checked for matches against a reference library of SARS-CoV-2-specific TCRs that had been generated using the MIRA antigen-specificity platform. Breadth meant the fraction of unique TCRs that were SARS-CoV-2-associated, whereas depth meant the fraction of total T cells that were SARS-CoV-2-associated. Using the MIRA data, each spike-specific TCR was assigned both to the spike region to which the TCR was reactive and to a CD4 or CD8 class. Log10-transformed breadth and depth values were compared by one-way ANOVA with Sidak's multiple comparisons tests. Held by TCRdb, this immuneACCESS table contains in-frame sequences only and omits some clones. Under half of the omission traces to an unresolved V gene where checked; the cause of the rest is unknown. V, J and clone size reflect that table, while D and trimming were determined from the DNA. Present in this sample are under 130,000 clones, 91% of which were seen just once. Jointly, the top ten make up 45% of the sample.

The research as a whole found: Because no day 14 peak-response samples were available, repertoires were characterized only after the peak T cell response. Epitopes outside the regions mutated in the B.1.351 and B.1.1.7 variants were reportedly recognized by nearly half of the unique spike-specific TCRs. Conclusions about previously exposed vaccinees are limited because only five to seven AZD1222 recipients were SARS-CoV-2 seropositive at baseline. In the small 56-69-year group, the increase in depth fell short of significance, most likely because of low power. Participants were mostly white British, with more females than males. The authors suggested clonal diversity may have been underestimated. The whole spike protein was spanned by vaccine-associated CD4 TCRs, and dominant responses were seen in regions 160-218 and 743-854. After two AZD1222 doses, both the breadth and the depth of spike-specific TCRs were significantly higher than at day 0 and than in MenACWY recipients.

Reading the label with the study, this specimen's time point is: baseline before first vaccination. Samples from vaccinated people were obtained from the UK trials COV001 and COV002, which included a single-blind randomized controlled phase 2/3 trial of AZD1222 (ChAdOx1 nCoV-19) in healthy adults. For TCRbeta chain sequencing, PBMC samples were collected from trial participants at day 0 and at day 28 after the second dose. The chain is made from TRBV7-2 and TRBJ2-3; the D gene is perhaps TRBD1, from 7 matching bases. Sample: peripheral blood, taken on day 0 of AZD1222 vaccination. This clonotype was obtained from an adult in good health. The nucleotides read TGTGCCAGCAGCTTAGGTCCAGGGGGGATAGATACGCAGTATTTT. Its protein is CASSLGPGGIDTQYF.